The rows below give T cell receptor beta chains drawn from one sample of a study of blood T cells in healthy people across ages. One entry per CDR3 protein results from TCRdb running MiXCR on the 5' RACE reads. Found here are about 1.6 million distinct CDR3 sequences, 30% to 35% of them singletons; the top ten hold about 10%. The material sequenced was blood. The receptors originated from a woman in her 30s in good health. CDR3s include the opening cysteine and the closing phenylalanine or tryptophan. D genes are given only for firm matches. A row's size may be missing; if present it is once, few, many or a size class.

d_gene: TRBD2
v_gene: TRBV13
j_gene: TRBJ2-7
abundance: once
CDR3aa: CASSWGLAGGTEQYF
CDR3nt: TGTGCCAGCAGCTGGGGACTAGCGGGGGGGACAGAGCAGTACTTC

d_gene: .
v_gene: TRBV10-2
j_gene: TRBJ2-7
abundance: many
CDR3aa: CASSDLGGDSSYEQYF
CDR3nt: TGCGCCAGCAGTGACTTGGGGGGGGACAGCTCCTACGAGCAGTACTTC

d_gene: .
v_gene: TRBV2
j_gene: TRBJ2-1
abundance: .
CDR3aa: CASQASEQFF
CDR3nt: TGTGCCAGCCAGGCAAGTGAGCAGTTCTTC

d_gene: .
v_gene: TRBV7-2
j_gene: TRBJ1-6
abundance: .
CDR3aa: CASSIAPTLNSPLHF
CDR3nt: TGTGCCAGCAGCATCGCCCCGACCCTAAATTCACCCCTCCACTTT

d_gene: TRBD1
v_gene: TRBV5-1
j_gene: TRBJ1-2
abundance: .
CDR3aa: CASSLKGADGYTF
CDR3nt: TGCGCCAGCAGCTTGAAGGGGGCGGATGGCTACACCTTC

d_gene: TRBD2
v_gene: TRBV13
j_gene: TRBJ2-3
abundance: .
CDR3aa: CASSRLTSLNVDTDTQYF
CDR3nt: TGTGCCAGCAGCCGACTGACTAGCTTGAACGTGGACACAGATACGCAGTATTTT

d_gene: .
v_gene: TRBV7-7
j_gene: TRBJ2-5
abundance: few
CDR3aa: CASSLNEGETQYF
CDR3nt: TGTGCCAGCAGCTTAAACGAGGGGGAGACCCAGTACTTC

d_gene: .
v_gene: TRBV7-9
j_gene: TRBJ2-1
abundance: .
CDR3aa: CASSSPVAVNRDEQFF
CDR3nt: TGTGCCAGCAGCTCTCCGGTGGCCGTTAACCGGGATGAGCAGTTCTTC

d_gene: .
v_gene: TRBV7-2
j_gene: TRBJ2-7
abundance: once
CDR3aa: CTSSLVAASYEQYF
CDR3nt: TGTACCAGCAGCTTGGTGGCGGCCTCCTACGAGCAGTACTTC

d_gene: .
v_gene: TRBV20-1
j_gene: TRBJ2-5
abundance: .
CDR3aa: CALSGSGGRKTQYF
CDR3nt: TGCGCCCTCTCCGGGTCAGGCGGAAGGAAGACCCAGTACTTC

d_gene: TRBD2
v_gene: TRBV2
j_gene: TRBJ2-1
abundance: .
CDR3aa: CASSEARSSGQFF
CDR3nt: TGTGCCAGCAGTGAAGCAAGGTCTAGCGGGCAGTTCTTC

d_gene: .
v_gene: TRBV7-7
j_gene: TRBJ2-5
abundance: few
CDR3aa: CASSPTSYQETQYF
CDR3nt: TGTGCCAGCAGCCCCACCTCCTACCAAGAGACCCAGTACTTC

d_gene: .
v_gene: TRBV5-1
j_gene: TRBJ2-7
abundance: .
CDR3aa: CASSLAPSWEIDSYEQYF
CDR3nt: TGCGCCAGCAGCTTGGCGCCTTCCTGGGAAATAGATTCCTACGAGCAGTACTTC

d_gene: .
v_gene: TRBV10-2
j_gene: TRBJ1-2
abundance: few
CDR3aa: CASTGDYGYTF
CDR3nt: TGCGCCAGCACAGGGGACTATGGCTACACCTTC

d_gene: TRBD1
v_gene: TRBV5-1
j_gene: TRBJ1-2
abundance: .
CDR3aa: CASSLAMGQGAITDGYTF
CDR3nt: TGCGCCAGCAGCTTGGCAATGGGACAGGGGGCTATTACGGATGGCTACACCTTC

d_gene: .
v_gene: TRBV28
j_gene: TRBJ1-2
abundance: .
CDR3aa: CATSPQGRGNYGYTF
CDR3nt: TGTGCCACCTCACCACAGGGTAGGGGGAACTATGGCTACACCTTC

d_gene: TRBD1
v_gene: TRBV6-6
j_gene: TRBJ1-2
abundance: .
CDR3aa: CASSYSSRDSRYGYTF
CDR3nt: TGTGCCAGCAGTTACTCGAGTCGGGACAGCCGCTATGGCTACACCTTC

d_gene: TRBD1
v_gene: TRBV5-1
j_gene: TRBJ2-7
abundance: few
CDR3aa: CASSTGTGGLLDEQYF
CDR3nt: TGCGCCAGCAGCACCGGGACAGGGGGCCTTTTGGATGAGCAGTACTTC

d_gene: .
v_gene: TRBV12-3/TRBV12-4
j_gene: TRBJ2-2
abundance: few
CDR3aa: CASSSWGATGELFF
CDR3nt: TGTGCCAGCAGCTCCTGGGGGGCCACCGGGGAGCTGTTTTTT

d_gene: TRBD2
v_gene: TRBV6-5
j_gene: TRBJ2-1
abundance: few
CDR3aa: CASSSSRRLAGVQQFF
CDR3nt: TGTGCCAGCAGTTCCTCCCGCCGACTAGCGGGAGTTCAGCAGTTCTTC

d_gene: .
v_gene: TRBV5-1
j_gene: TRBJ2-1
abundance: .
CDR3aa: CASRPQTAYNEQFF
CDR3nt: TGCGCCAGCAGACCCCAGACAGCCTACAATGAGCAGTTCTTC

d_gene: TRBD1
v_gene: TRBV10-2
j_gene: TRBJ1-1
abundance: .
CDR3aa: CASQGANTEAFF
CDR3nt: TGCGCCAGCCAGGGGGCGAACACTGAAGCTTTCTTT

d_gene: .
v_gene: TRBV20-1
j_gene: TRBJ1-6
abundance: .
CDR3aa: CSATASSNNSPLHF
CDR3nt: TGCAGTGCTACCGCCAGCTCCAATAATTCACCCCTCCACTTT

d_gene: .
v_gene: TRBV5-5
j_gene: TRBJ2-1
abundance: few
CDR3aa: CASSSPGALARSNEQFF
CDR3nt: TGTGCCAGCAGCTCCCCCGGGGCCCTAGCGCGAAGTAATGAGCAGTTCTTC

d_gene: .
v_gene: TRBV7-9
j_gene: TRBJ2-5
abundance: many
CDR3aa: CASSPRLGQETQYF
CDR3nt: TGTGCCAGCAGCCCACGTCTGGGTCAGGAGACCCAGTACTTC

d_gene: TRBD1
v_gene: TRBV12-3/TRBV12-4
j_gene: TRBJ1-1
abundance: .
CDR3aa: CASGDRGQNTEAFF
CDR3nt: TGTGCCAGCGGGGACAGGGGGCAGAACACTGAAGCTTTCTTT

d_gene: TRBD1
v_gene: TRBV28
j_gene: TRBJ2-5
abundance: .
CDR3aa: CASRRSTGVVKTQYF
CDR3nt: TGTGCCAGCAGGAGGTCCACAGGGGTTGTAAAGACCCAGTACTTC

d_gene: .
v_gene: TRBV7-8
j_gene: TRBJ2-1
abundance: .
CDR3aa: CASSYSPGDAYNEQFF
CDR3nt: TGTGCCAGCAGCTACTCTCCGGGGGACGCCTACAATGAGCAGTTCTTC

d_gene: .
v_gene: TRBV6-1
j_gene: TRBJ2-1
abundance: .
CDR3aa: CASKQNSYNEQFF
CDR3nt: TGTGCCAGCAAACAGAACTCCTACAATGAGCAGTTCTTC

d_gene: .
v_gene: TRBV7-9
j_gene: TRBJ2-1
abundance: few
CDR3aa: CASSLQPSQVNEQFF
CDR3nt: TGTGCCAGCAGCTTACAACCTAGCCAAGTGAATGAGCAGTTCTTC

d_gene: .
v_gene: TRBV7-2
j_gene: TRBJ2-5
abundance: many
CDR3aa: CASASGYQETQYF
CDR3nt: TGTGCCAGCGCAAGCGGCTACCAAGAGACCCAGTACTTC

d_gene: .
v_gene: TRBV3-1
j_gene: TRBJ2-1
abundance: .
CDR3aa: CASSQEYLSLYNEQFF
CDR3nt: TGTGCCAGCAGCCAAGAGTACCTCAGCCTTTACAATGAGCAGTTCTTC

d_gene: TRBD2
v_gene: TRBV3-1
j_gene: TRBJ2-5
abundance: .
CDR3aa: CASSPLAEETQYF
CDR3nt: TGTGCCAGCAGCCCCCTAGCGGAAGAGACCCAGTACTTC